This entry lists 5 T cell receptor beta chains sequenced from one sample in a study of beta chain features in type 1 diabetes. The entirety of the isolated RNA underwent reverse transcription, so expressed TCRB transcripts were sequenced. Here immunoSEQ multiplex PCR was the method, and the copy in TCRdb shows in-frame clones only, minus some. The repertoire holds 330,000 or so clones, around a fifth seen once, with around 0.044% in the top ten. Sequencing input: naive CD4+ T cells from blood. The source is a woman under 30 in good health.

The J gene is TRBJ1-2, the V gene TRBV18; TRBD1 matches at 8 bases. CDR1 KGHSH and CDR2 LQKENI come from the germline V gene. CDR3 length: 13 amino acids. The J segment lost 6 bases and the V segment lost 3 bases, leaving 3 bases of the junction unmatched. CDR3 residues: CASSPRQGHGYTF. The CDR3 nucleotides are TGTGCCAGCTCACCTCGACAGGGGCATGGCTACACCTTC. Looking up the rest from reference TRBV18 and TRBJ1-2 gives the full variable domain: NAGVMQNPRHLVRRRGQEARLRCSPMKGHSHVYWYRQLPEEGLKFMVYLQKENIIDESGMPKERFSAEFPKEGPSILRIQQVVRGDSAAYFCASSPRQGHGYTFGSGTRLTVV.

This chain uses TRBV7-2 with TRBJ2-3, with 7 bases matching TRBD2. In germline, CDR1 is SGHTA, CDR2 FQGNSA. CDR3 length: 13 residues. V was clipped by 3 bases and J by 6 bases; unmatched bases: 3. CDR3: CASSFPTSDTQYF. The DNA for the CDR3 is TGTGCCAGCAGCTTTCCGACTAGCGATACGCAGTATTTT.

This clone was detected a few times. The V gene is TRBV2, the J gene TRBJ1-5; weak D call: TRBD1 (6 bases). The CDR3 length is 15 residues. With 4 bases removed from V and 4 bases from J, the gap between germline ends came to 14 bases. Germline CDR1 and CDR2: SNHLY and FYNNEI. CDR3 residues: CASSGGGARNQPQHF. In DNA, the CDR3 is TGTGCCAGCAGTGGTGGGGGGGCAAGGAATCAGCCCCAGCATTTT.

This chain uses TRBV18 with TRBJ2-2; unclear D gene. Trimming removed 1 base at V and 0 bases at J, with 9 bases between. CDR3 length: 16 residues. Germline V lookup: CDR1 KGHSH, CDR2 LQKENI. The CDR3 is CASSPQVQSNTGELFF. The CDR3 coding sequence is TGTGCCAGCTCACCACAAGTACAGTCGAACACCGGGGAGCTGTTTTTT. Together with reference TRBV18 and TRBJ2-2, the CDR3 gives the full variable domain: NAGVMQNPRHLVRRRGQEARLRCSPMKGHSHVYWYRQLPEEGLKFMVYLQKENIIDESGMPKERFSAEFPKEGPSILRIQQVVRGDSAAYFCASSPQVQSNTGELFFGEGSRLTVL.

The CDR3 protein is CASSLRALGGLSYEQYF. CDR3 bases: TGTGCCAGCAGCTTGAGGGCCCTTGGAGGTTTATCGTACGAGCAGTACTTC. The chain carries TRBV11-2 and TRBJ2-7; TRBD2 might be the D (5 bases). V dropped 3 bases and J dropped 4 bases, with 22 bases sitting between them. Germline V gene lookup returns CDR1 SGHAT and CDR2 FQNNGV. The CDR3 is 17 amino acids.